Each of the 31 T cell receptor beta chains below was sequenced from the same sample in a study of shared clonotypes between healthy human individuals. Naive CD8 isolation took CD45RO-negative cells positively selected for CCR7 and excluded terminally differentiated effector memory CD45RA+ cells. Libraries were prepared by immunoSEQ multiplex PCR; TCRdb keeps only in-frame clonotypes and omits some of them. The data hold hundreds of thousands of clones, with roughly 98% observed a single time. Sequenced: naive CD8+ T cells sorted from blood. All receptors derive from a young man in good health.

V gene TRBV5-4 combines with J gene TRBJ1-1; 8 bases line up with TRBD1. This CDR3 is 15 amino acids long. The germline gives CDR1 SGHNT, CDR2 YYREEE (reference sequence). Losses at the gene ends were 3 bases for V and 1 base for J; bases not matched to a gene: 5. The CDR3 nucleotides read TGTGCCAGCAGCTCGGGAGGGACAGGGAACACTGAAGCTTTCTTT. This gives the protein CASSSGGTGNTEAFF.

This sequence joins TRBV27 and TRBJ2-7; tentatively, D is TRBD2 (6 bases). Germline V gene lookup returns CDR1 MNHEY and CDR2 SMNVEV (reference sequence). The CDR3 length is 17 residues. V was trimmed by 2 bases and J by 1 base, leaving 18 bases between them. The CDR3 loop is CASSLLVSGEGSYEQYF. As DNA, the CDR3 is TGTGCCAGCAGTTTACTAGTCTCGGGGGAAGGGTCCTACGAGCAGTACTTC.

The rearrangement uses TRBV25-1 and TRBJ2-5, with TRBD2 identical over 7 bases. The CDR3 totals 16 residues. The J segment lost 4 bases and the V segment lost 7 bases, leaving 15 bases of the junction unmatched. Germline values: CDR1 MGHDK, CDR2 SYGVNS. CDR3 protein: CASTGPAGLVSETQYF. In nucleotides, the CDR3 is TGTGCCAGCACTGGTCCGGCAGGACTAGTGTCAGAGACCCAGTACTTC.

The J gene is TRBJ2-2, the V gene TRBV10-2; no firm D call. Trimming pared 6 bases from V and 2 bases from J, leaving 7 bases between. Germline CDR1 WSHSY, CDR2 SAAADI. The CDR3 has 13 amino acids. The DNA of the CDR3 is TGCGCCAGCAGCGCGATTAACACCGGGGAGCTGTTTTTT. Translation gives CASSAINTGELFF.

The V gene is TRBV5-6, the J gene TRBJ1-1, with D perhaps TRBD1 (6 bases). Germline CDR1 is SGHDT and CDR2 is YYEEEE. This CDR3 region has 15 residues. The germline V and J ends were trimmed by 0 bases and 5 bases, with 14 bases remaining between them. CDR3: CASSLDSTGNTEAFF. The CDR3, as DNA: TGTGCCAGCAGCTTGGATAGTACAGGGAATACTGAAGCTTTCTTT.

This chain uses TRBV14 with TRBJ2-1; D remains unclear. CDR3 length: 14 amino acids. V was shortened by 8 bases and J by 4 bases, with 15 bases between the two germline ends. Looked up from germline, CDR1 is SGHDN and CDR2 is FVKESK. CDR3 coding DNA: TGTGCCAGCTCATCCTGGGGATCTTACAATGAGCAGTTCTTC. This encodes CASSSWGSYNEQFF.

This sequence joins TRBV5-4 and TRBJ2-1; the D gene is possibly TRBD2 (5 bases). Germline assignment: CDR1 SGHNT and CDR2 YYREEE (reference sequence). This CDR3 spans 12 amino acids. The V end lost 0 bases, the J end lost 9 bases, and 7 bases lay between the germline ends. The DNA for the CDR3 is TGTGCCAGCAGCTTGGGAGGGAGTGAGCAGTTCTTC. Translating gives CASSLGGSEQFF. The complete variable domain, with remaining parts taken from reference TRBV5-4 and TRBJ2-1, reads ETGVTQSPTHLIKTRGQQVTLRCSSQSGHNTVSWYQQALGQGPQFIFQYYREEENGRGNFPPRFSGLQFPNYSSELNVNALELDDSALYLCASSLGGSEQFFGPGTRLTVL.

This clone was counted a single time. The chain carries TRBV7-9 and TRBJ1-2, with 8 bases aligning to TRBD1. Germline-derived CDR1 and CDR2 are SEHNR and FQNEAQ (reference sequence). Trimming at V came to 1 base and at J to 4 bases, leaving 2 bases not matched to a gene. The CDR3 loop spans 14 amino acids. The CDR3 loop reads CASSLDTGGYGYTF. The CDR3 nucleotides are TGTGCCAGCAGCTTAGACACAGGGGGCTATGGCTACACCTTC.

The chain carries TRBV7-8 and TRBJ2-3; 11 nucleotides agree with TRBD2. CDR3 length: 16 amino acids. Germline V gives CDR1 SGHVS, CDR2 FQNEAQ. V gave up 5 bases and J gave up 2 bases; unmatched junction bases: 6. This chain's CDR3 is CASSTLAGDYTDTQYF. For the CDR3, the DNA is TGTGCCAGCAGCACACTAGCGGGGGACTACACAGATACGCAGTATTTT.

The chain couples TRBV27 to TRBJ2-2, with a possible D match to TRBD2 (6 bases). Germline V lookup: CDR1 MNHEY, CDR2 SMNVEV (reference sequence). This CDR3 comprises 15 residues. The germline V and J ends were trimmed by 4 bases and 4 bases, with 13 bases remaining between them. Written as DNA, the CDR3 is TGTGCCAGCAGTTCGGGGATGGGGGGCACCGGGGAGCTGTTTTTT. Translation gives CASSSGMGGTGELFF.

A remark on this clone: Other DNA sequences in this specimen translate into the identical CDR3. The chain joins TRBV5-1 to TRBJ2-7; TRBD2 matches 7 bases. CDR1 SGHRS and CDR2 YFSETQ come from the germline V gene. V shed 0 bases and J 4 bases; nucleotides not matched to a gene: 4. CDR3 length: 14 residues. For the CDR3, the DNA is TGCGCCAGCAGCTTGGGGCAGGGAGGGTACGAGCAGTACTTC. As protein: CASSLGQGGYEQYF. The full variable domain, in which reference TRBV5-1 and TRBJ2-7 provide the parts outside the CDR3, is KAGVTQTPRYLIKTRGQQVTLSCSPISGHRSVSWYQQTPGQGLQFLFEYFSETQRNKGNFPGRFSGRQFSNSRSEMNVSTLELGDSALYLCASSLGQGGYEQYFGPGTRLTVT.

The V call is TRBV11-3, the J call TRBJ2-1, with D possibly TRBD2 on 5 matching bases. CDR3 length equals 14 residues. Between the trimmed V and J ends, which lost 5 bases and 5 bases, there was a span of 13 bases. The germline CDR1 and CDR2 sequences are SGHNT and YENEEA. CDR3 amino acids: CASSPGVIDNEQFF. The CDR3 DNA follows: TGTGCCAGCAGCCCCGGGGTAATCGACAATGAGCAGTTCTTC.

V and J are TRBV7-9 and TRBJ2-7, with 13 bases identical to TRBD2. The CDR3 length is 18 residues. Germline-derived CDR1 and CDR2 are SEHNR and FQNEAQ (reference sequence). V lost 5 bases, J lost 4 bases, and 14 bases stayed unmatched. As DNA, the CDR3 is TGTGCCAGCAGCGCTTCAGACCGGACTAGCGGGAGCAGTTACGAGCAGTACTTC. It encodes CASSASDRTSGSSYEQYF.

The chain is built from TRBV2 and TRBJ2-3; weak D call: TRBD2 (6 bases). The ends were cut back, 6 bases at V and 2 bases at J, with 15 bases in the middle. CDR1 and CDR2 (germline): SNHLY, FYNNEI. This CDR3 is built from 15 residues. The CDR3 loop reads CASSQGPGDTDTQYF. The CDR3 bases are TGTGCCAGCAGCCAGGGACCGGGAGACACAGATACGCAGTATTTT. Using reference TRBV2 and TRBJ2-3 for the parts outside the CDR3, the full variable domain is EPEVTQTPSHQVTQMGQEVILRCVPISNHLYFYWYRQILGQKVEFLVSFYNNEISEKSEIFDDQFSVERPDGSNFTLKIRSTKLEDSAMYFCASSQGPGDTDTQYFGPGTRLTVL.

CDR3 region: CSVEDGTRTEAFF. CDR3 nucleotide sequence: TGCAGCGTTGAAGATGGGACTAGGACTGAAGCTTTCTTT. The V and J genes are TRBV29-1 and TRBJ1-1; weak D call: TRBD1 (5 bases). The length of the CDR3 is 13 residues. Germline values: CDR1 SQVTM, CDR2 ANQGSEA. V was clipped by 0 bases and J by 5 bases, with 10 bases between them.

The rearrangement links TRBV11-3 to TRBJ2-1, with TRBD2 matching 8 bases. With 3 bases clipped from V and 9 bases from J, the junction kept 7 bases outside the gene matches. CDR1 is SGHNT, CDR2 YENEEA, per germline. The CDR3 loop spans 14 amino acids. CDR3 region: CASSLEREKLEQFF. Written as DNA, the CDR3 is TGTGCCAGCAGCTTGGAGCGGGAGAAACTTGAGCAGTTCTTC. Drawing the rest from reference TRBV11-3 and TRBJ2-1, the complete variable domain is EAGVVQSPRYKIIEKKQPVAFWCNPISGHNTLYWYLQNLGQGPELLIRYENEEAVDDSQLPKDRFSAERLKGVDSTLKIQPAELGDSAVYLCASSLEREKLEQFFGPGTRLTVL.

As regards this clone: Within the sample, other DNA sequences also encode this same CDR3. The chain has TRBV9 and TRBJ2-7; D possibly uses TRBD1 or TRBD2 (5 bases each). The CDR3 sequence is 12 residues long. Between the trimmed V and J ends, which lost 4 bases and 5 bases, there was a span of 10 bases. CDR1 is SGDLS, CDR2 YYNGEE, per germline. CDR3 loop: CASSPEGNEQYF. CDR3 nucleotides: TGTGCCAGCAGCCCAGAGGGGAACGAGCAGTACTTC.

CDR3 protein: CSVEDPTGVVYSGMGEQFF. The CDR3 DNA sequence: TGCAGCGTTGAAGACCCGACAGGGGTTGTATATTCCGGGATGGGTGAGCAGTTCTTC. The gene calls are TRBV29-1 and TRBJ2-1, with 8 bases lining up with TRBD1. V trimming: 0 bases; J trimming: 9 bases; junction bases outside the gene matches: 22. Germline V gene lookup returns CDR1 SQVTM and CDR2 ANQGSEA. This CDR3 contains 19 residues.

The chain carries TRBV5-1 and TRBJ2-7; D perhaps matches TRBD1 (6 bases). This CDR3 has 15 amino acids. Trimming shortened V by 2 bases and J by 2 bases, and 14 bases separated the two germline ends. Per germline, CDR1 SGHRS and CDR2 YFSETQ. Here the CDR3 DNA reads TGCGCCAGCAGCTTTGGCCCGACAGGAGCCTACGAGCAGTACTTC. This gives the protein CASSFGPTGAYEQYF.

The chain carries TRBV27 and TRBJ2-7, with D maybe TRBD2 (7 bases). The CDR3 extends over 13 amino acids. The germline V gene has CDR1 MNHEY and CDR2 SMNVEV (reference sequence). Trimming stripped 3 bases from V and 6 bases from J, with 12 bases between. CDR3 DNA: TGTGCCAGCAGTTTTGGGGGGGCCGGCGAGCAGTACTTC. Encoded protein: CASSFGGAGEQYF.

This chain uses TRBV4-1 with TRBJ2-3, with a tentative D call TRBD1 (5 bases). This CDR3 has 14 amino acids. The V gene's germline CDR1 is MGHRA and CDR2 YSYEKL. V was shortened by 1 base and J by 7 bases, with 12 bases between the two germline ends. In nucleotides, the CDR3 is TGCGCCAGCAGCCAAGTTCCGGACAAACATACGCAGTATTTT. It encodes CASSQVPDKHTQYF.

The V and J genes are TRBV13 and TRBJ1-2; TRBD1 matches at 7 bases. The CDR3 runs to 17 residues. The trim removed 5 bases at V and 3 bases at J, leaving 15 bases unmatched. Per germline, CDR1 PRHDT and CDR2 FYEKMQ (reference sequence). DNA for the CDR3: TGTGCCAGCAGCCATACCCTCTCCAGGGGGGGTGACTATGGCTACACCTTC. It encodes CASSHTLSRGGDYGYTF.

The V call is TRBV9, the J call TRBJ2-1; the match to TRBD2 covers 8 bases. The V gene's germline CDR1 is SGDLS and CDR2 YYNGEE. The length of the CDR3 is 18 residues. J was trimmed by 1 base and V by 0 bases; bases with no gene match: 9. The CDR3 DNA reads TGTGCCAGCAGCGTAGGATCGAGCGGGAGACATTCCTACAATGAGCAGTTCTTC. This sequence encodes CASSVGSSGRHSYNEQFF.

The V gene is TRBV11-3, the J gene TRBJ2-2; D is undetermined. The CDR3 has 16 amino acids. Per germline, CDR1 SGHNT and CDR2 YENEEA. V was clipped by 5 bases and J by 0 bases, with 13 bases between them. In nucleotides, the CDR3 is TGTGCCAGCAGCGAAGCCAGGATCGCGAACACCGGGGAGCTGTTTTTT. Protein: CASSEARIANTGELFF.

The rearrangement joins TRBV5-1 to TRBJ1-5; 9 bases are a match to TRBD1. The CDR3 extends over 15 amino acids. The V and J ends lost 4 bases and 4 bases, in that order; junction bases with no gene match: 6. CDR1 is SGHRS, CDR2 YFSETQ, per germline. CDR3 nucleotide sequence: TGCGCCAGCAGCGCGGGACAGGGAGGGAATCAGCCCCAGCATTTT. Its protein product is CASSAGQGGNQPQHF.

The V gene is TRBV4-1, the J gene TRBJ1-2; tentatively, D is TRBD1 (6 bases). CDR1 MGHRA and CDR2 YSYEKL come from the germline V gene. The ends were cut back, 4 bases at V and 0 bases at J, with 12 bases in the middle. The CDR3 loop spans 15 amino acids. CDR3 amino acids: CASSPKQGPNYGYTF. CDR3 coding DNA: TGCGCCAGCAGCCCTAAACAGGGACCTAACTATGGCTACACCTTC.

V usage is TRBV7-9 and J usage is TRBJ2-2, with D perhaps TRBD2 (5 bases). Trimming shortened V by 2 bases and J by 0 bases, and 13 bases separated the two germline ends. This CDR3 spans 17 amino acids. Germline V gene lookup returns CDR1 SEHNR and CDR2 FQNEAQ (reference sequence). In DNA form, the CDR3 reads TGTGCCAGCAGCTTATATGGAGCGGAGCCGAACACCGGGGAGCTGTTTTTT. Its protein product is CASSLYGAEPNTGELFF.

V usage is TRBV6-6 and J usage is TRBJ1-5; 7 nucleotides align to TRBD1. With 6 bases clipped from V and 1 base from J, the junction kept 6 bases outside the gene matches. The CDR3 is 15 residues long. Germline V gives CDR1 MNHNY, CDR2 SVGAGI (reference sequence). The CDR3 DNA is TGTGCCAGCAGCCCCGACAGGGTAAGCAATCAGCCCCAGCATTTT. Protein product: CASSPDRVSNQPQHF.

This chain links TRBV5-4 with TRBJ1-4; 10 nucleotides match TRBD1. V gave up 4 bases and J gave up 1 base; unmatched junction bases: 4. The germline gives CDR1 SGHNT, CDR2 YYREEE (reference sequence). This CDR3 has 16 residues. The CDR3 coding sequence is TGTGCCAGCAGCCAGGGGACAGGGGAAACTAATGAAAAACTGTTTTTT. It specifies CASSQGTGETNEKLFF.

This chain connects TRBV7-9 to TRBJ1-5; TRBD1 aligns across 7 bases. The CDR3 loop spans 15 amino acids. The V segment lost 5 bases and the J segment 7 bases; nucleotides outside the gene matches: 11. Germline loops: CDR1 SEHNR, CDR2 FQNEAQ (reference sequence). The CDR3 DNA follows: TGTGCCAGCAGCCCGATCGACAGGGTGGGGCAGCCCCAGCATTTT. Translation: CASSPIDRVGQPQHF.

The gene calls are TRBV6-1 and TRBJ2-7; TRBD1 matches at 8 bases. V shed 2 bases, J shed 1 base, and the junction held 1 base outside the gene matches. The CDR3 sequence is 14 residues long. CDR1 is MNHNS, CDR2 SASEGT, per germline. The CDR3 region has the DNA TGTGCCAGCAGTGAAAGGGACAGGTCCTACGAGCAGTACTTC. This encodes CASSERDRSYEQYF.